Listed below are T cell receptor beta chains from one sample, sequenced in a study of T cell responses to AZD1222 COVID-19 vaccine. Sequencing was performed with immunoSEQ multiplex PCR; in TCRdb, only in-frame clones are kept and a portion is missing. The table shows about 76,000 clones, with 90% occurring only once. The starting material was peripheral blood, obtained on day 0 of AZD1222 vaccination. Source of these receptors: an adult in good health. CDR3s include the opening cysteine and the closing phenylalanine or tryptophan. A D gene is named only where the DNA matches it firmly. Clone size is not always given. Where it is, it says once, few, many or a class for expanded clones.

v_call: TRBV6-5
j_call: TRBJ2-7
d_call: .
clone_size: .
cdr3_nt: TGTGCCAGCAGTTCGACAGACTACGAGCAGTACTTC
cdr3_aa: CASSSTDYEQYF

v_call: TRBV19
j_call: TRBJ2-5
d_call: .
clone_size: .
cdr3_nt: TGTGCCAGTAGCCCGCTCGGGGTTGGGTTGGGAGAGACCCAGTACTTC
cdr3_aa: CASSPLGVGLGETQYF

v_call: TRBV5-4
j_call: TRBJ2-7
d_call: TRBD1
clone_size: .
cdr3_nt: TGTGCCAGCAGCTCGGACAGGGGGAAATACGAGCAGTACTTC
cdr3_aa: CASSSDRGKYEQYF

v_call: TRBV19
j_call: TRBJ1-6
d_call: .
clone_size: .
cdr3_nt: TGTGCCAGTAGTATTCCACAGGACAATTCACCCCTCCACTTT
cdr3_aa: CASSIPQDNSPLHF

v_call: TRBV10-3
j_call: TRBJ1-1
d_call: .
clone_size: .
cdr3_nt: TGTGCCACCAGTGAGCGAGGACCGAACACTGAAGCTTTCTTT
cdr3_aa: CATSERGPNTEAFF

v_call: TRBV7-2
j_call: TRBJ1-1
d_call: .
clone_size: .
cdr3_nt: TGTGCCAGCCGCCGCGTCGGGCCCCCTATTGAAGCTTTCTTT
cdr3_aa: CASRRVGPPIEAFF

v_call: TRBV7-3
j_call: TRBJ2-1
d_call: .
clone_size: .
cdr3_nt: TGTGCCAGCAGCTTCAGTACGGTAAACAATGAGCAGTTCTTC
cdr3_aa: CASSFSTVNNEQFF

v_call: TRBV7-9
j_call: TRBJ2-1
d_call: .
clone_size: .
cdr3_nt: TGTGCCAGCCTGTCTACGGGGGATGAGCAGTTCTTC
cdr3_aa: CASLSTGDEQFF

v_call: TRBV5-4
j_call: TRBJ1-6
d_call: .
clone_size: .
cdr3_nt: TGTGCCAGCAGCCCGATGACGGACTATAATTCACCCCTCCACTTT
cdr3_aa: CASSPMTDYNSPLHF

v_call: TRBV2
j_call: TRBJ2-3
d_call: .
clone_size: .
cdr3_nt: TGTGCCTCTCGGGGACTCGGGACAGATACGCAGTATTTT
cdr3_aa: CASRGLGTDTQYF

v_call: TRBV5-1
j_call: TRBJ2-7
d_call: .
clone_size: .
cdr3_nt: TGCGCCAGCAGCTTACTCGGGATCTACGAGCAGTACTTC
cdr3_aa: CASSLLGIYEQYF

v_call: TRBV2
j_call: TRBJ1-2
d_call: .
clone_size: .
cdr3_nt: TGTGCCAGCAGTGAAAGGTACCTGGGCTATGGCTACACCTTC
cdr3_aa: CASSERYLGYGYTF

v_call: TRBV3-1/TRBV3-2
j_call: TRBJ1-2
d_call: .
clone_size: once
cdr3_nt: TGTGCCAGCAGCCAAGCCCTGGGCTACACCTTC
cdr3_aa: CASSQALGYTF

v_call: TRBV2
j_call: TRBJ1-1
d_call: .
clone_size: .
cdr3_nt: TGTGCCAGCAATTTGGGTCTCGCAGGGAACACTGAAGCTTTCTTT
cdr3_aa: CASNLGLAGNTEAFF

v_call: TRBV19
j_call: TRBJ2-2
d_call: .
clone_size: once
cdr3_nt: TGTGCCAGTACTCCCCCCCGGGCGTACACCGGGGAGCTGTTTTTT
cdr3_aa: CASTPPRAYTGELFF

v_call: TRBV2
j_call: TRBJ2-2
d_call: TRBD2
clone_size: .
cdr3_nt: TGTGCCAGCACCGGGCGGGAGTTTTCCGGGGAGCTGTTTTTT
cdr3_aa: CASTGREFSGELFF

v_call: TRBV21-1
j_call: TRBJ2-3
d_call: .
clone_size: .
cdr3_nt: TGTGCCAGCCTAACCCGAGAGGGGGCCAGCACAGATACGCAGTATTTT
cdr3_aa: CASLTREGASTDTQYF

v_call: TRBV4-2
j_call: TRBJ1-5
d_call: .
clone_size: once
cdr3_nt: TGTGCCAGCAGCCGGGGCCGCAATCAGCCCCAGCATTTT
cdr3_aa: CASSRGRNQPQHF

v_call: TRBV11-3
j_call: TRBJ2-5
d_call: TRBD1
clone_size: .
cdr3_nt: TGTGCCAGCGAGGACAGGGGCGCGGAGACCCAGTACTTC
cdr3_aa: CASEDRGAETQYF

v_call: TRBV5-1
j_call: TRBJ2-5
d_call: TRBD2
clone_size: .
cdr3_nt: TGCGCCAGCAGCTTGGGACTAGCGGGGGGAAGAGAAGAGACCCAGTACTTC
cdr3_aa: CASSLGLAGGREETQYF

v_call: TRBV9
j_call: TRBJ2-7
d_call: .
clone_size: .
cdr3_nt: TGTGCCAGCAGCCCAGTAGCGGATTCCTACGAGCAGTACTTC
cdr3_aa: CASSPVADSYEQYF

v_call: TRBV2
j_call: TRBJ2-3
d_call: TRBD2
clone_size: .
cdr3_nt: TGTGCCAGCAGACTAGCGGGGTCCGATACGCAGTATTTT
cdr3_aa: CASRLAGSDTQYF

v_call: TRBV10-3
j_call: TRBJ2-7
d_call: TRBD1
clone_size: .
cdr3_nt: TGTGCCACCTTAGGGACAGGGGATTCCTACGAGCAGTACTTC
cdr3_aa: CATLGTGDSYEQYF

v_call: TRBV3-1/TRBV3-2
j_call: TRBJ2-1
d_call: .
clone_size: .
cdr3_nt: TGTGCCAGCAGCCAAGGTCGGAACAATGAGCAGTTCTTC
cdr3_aa: CASSQGRNNEQFF

v_call: TRBV5-4
j_call: TRBJ1-4
d_call: TRBD1
clone_size: .
cdr3_nt: TGTGCCAGCAGCTTGGGACAGGGGGCTGTGAAACTGTTTTTT
cdr3_aa: CASSLGQGAVKLFF

v_call: TRBV6-6
j_call: TRBJ1-6
d_call: .
clone_size: .
cdr3_nt: TGTGCCAGCAGTTACGGAGTAGATTCACCCCTCCACTTT
cdr3_aa: CASSYGVDSPLHF

v_call: TRBV7-3
j_call: TRBJ2-3
d_call: TRBD2
clone_size: .
cdr3_nt: TGTGCCAGCAGCCCGGGACTAGCGGGGTTAGCAGATACGCAGTATTTT
cdr3_aa: CASSPGLAGLADTQYF

v_call: TRBV3-1/TRBV3-2
j_call: TRBJ1-2
d_call: .
clone_size: .
cdr3_nt: TGTGCCAGCAGCCAAGACAGGGAAAGAGGGAAGGGCTACACCTTC
cdr3_aa: CASSQDRERGKGYTF

v_call: TRBV7-9
j_call: TRBJ2-7
d_call: .
clone_size: .
cdr3_nt: TGTGCCAGCAGCTTAGGAGCCGGGGGCCACTACGAGCAGTACTTC
cdr3_aa: CASSLGAGGHYEQYF